The 26 T cell receptor beta chains below come from one sample, sequenced in a study of blood T cell repertoires in COVID-19. The data were produced by immunoSEQ multiplex PCR, yet TCRdb's version contains in-frame clones alone and is incomplete. The sample shows about 150,000 clones, over 70% of them seen only once. The sequencing input was peripheral blood. Receptors originate from a woman aged 60-75 years with acute or convalescent COVID-19.

Note on this clone: The final CDR3 position lacks the conserved phenylalanine or tryptophan, pointing to a likely read error. Because the CDR3's place on the DNA is in doubt, the DNA is left out and the CDR3 is given as listed by TCRdb. The chain couples TRBV5-1 to TRBJ2-7; TRBD2, the D gene given by the table, was not confirmed from the DNA. The CDR3 is 8 amino acids long, termini counted. The germline gives CDR1 SGHRS, CDR2 YFSETQ. This CDR3 is CASSPSGD.

This chain connects TRBV5-4 to TRBJ2-4; 10 positions match TRBD1. Germline CDR1 reads SGHNT; CDR2 reads YYREEE (reference sequence). There are 15 residues in the CDR3. V trimming: 4 bases; J trimming: 5 bases; junction bases outside the gene matches: 6. The CDR3 loop reads CASSQDRGRENIQYF. The CDR3 region has the DNA TGTGCCAGCAGCCAAGACAGGGGGCGAGAAAACATTCAGTACTTC. The complete variable domain, with remaining parts taken from reference TRBV5-4 and TRBJ2-4, reads ETGVTQSPTHLIKTRGQQVTLRCSSQSGHNTVSWYQQALGQGPQFIFQYYREEENGRGNFPPRFSGLQFPNYSSELNVNALELDDSALYLCASSQDRGRENIQYFGAGTRLSVL.

V is TRBV5-5 and J is TRBJ1-3, with D tentatively TRBD1 (5 bases). The V end lost 4 bases, the J end lost 0 bases, and 14 bases lay between the germline ends. This CDR3 contains 16 residues. Per germline, CDR1 SGHKS and CDR2 YYEKEE (reference sequence). CDR3 protein: CASSPQQVGSGNTIYF. CDR3 in DNA: TGTGCCAGCAGCCCACAACAGGTCGGCTCTGGAAACACCATATATTTT.

The chain has TRBV7-5 and TRBJ1-1; the table's D call of TRBD1 was not tested on the DNA. TRBV7-5 is termed a pseudogene. The CDR3 length is 16 residues. CDR3 bases: TGTGCCAGAAGCCCGACCCCGGGACAGGGGGATACTGAAGCTTTCTTT. This gives the protein CARSPTPGQGDTEAFF.

This chain connects TRBV19 to TRBJ2-5, with 8 bases that match TRBD2. The CDR3 loop spans 16 amino acids. Per germline, CDR1 LNHDA and CDR2 SQIVND (reference sequence). V lost 2 bases, J lost 1 base, and 6 bases stayed unmatched. The CDR3 region is CASSIISGGVQETQYF. The CDR3, as DNA: TGTGCCAGTAGTATAATCTCGGGAGGGGTCCAAGAGACCCAGTACTTC.

This chain connects TRBV5-6 to TRBJ1-3; 7 bases map to TRBD1. From germline, CDR1 is SGHDT and CDR2 YYEEEE. Trimming cost V 4 bases and J 2 bases; bases outside gene matches: 3. This CDR3 is built from 14 residues. The CDR3 bases are TGTGCCAGCAGCAAGACAGGGACTGGAAACACCATATATTTT. It encodes CASSKTGTGNTIYF.

The chain recombines TRBV6-5 with TRBJ1-2, with D unresolved. Trimming pared 11 bases from V and 3 bases from J, leaving 16 bases between. This CDR3 region has 13 residues. Germline CDR1 reads MNHEY; CDR2 reads SVGAGI. Here the CDR3 DNA reads TGTGCCGGAACTCGGCAGACTTACTATGGCTACACCTTC. It translates to CAGTRQTYYGYTF.

The rearrangement joins TRBV7-2 to TRBJ1-5; D is perhaps TRBD1 (5 bases). Germline CDR1 and CDR2: SGHTA and FQGNSA. The length of the CDR3 is 14 residues. Trimming shortened V by 4 bases and J by 3 bases, and 10 bases separated the two germline ends. The CDR3 here is CASSSRQNNQPQHF. The CDR3 nucleotides read TGTGCCAGCAGCTCGAGACAGAACAATCAGCCCCAGCATTTT.

The V and J genes are TRBV5-6 and TRBJ2-6; 11 bases match TRBD1. V lost 7 bases, J lost 1 base, and 4 bases stayed unmatched. The CDR3 contains 16 residues. Germline assignment: CDR1 SGHDT and CDR2 YYEEEE. Here the CDR3 DNA reads TGTGCCAGCGGACAGGGGGCGTCGTCTGGGGCCAACGTCCTGACTTTC. Its protein product is CASGQGASSGANVLTF. The whole variable domain, filled in from reference TRBV5-6 and TRBJ2-6, reads DAGVTQSPTHLIKTRGQQVTLRCSPKSGHDTVSWYQQALGQGPQFIFQYYEEEERQRGNFPDRFSGHQFPNYSSELNVNALLLGDSALYLCASGQGASSGANVLTFGAGSRLTVL.

The chain uses TRBV6-5 and TRBJ1-1; D not resolved. From germline, CDR1 is MNHEY and CDR2 SVGAGI. This CDR3 comprises 11 residues. V shed 7 bases and J shed 4 bases, with 7 bases lying between them. In DNA form, the CDR3 reads TGTGCCAGCACGGGTCCCACTGAAGCTTTCTTT. This gives the protein CASTGPTEAFF.

J is TRBJ2-7 and V is TRBV7-2; possible D gene TRBD1, 6 bases. The CDR3 spans 15 residues. V dropped 3 bases and J dropped 4 bases, with 16 bases sitting between them. The germline V gene has CDR1 SGHTA and CDR2 FQGNSA. As DNA, the CDR3 is TGTGCCAGCAGCTTGGGTGGGGGCGCGCCTTACGAGCAGTACTTC. Translated, it gives CASSLGGGAPYEQYF. Complete variable domain (other parts from reference TRBV7-2 and TRBJ2-7): GAGVSQSPSNKVTEKGKDVELRCDPISGHTALYWYRQSLGQGLEFLIYFQGNSAPDKSGLPSDRFSAERTGGSVSTLTIQRTQQEDSAVYLCASSLGGGAPYEQYFGPGTRLTVT.

This chain links TRBV5-1 with TRBJ2-1, with D maybe TRBD2 (5 bases). The V gene lost 0 bases and the J gene lost 0 bases, with 7 bases spanning the gap. CDR1 and CDR2 (germline): SGHRS, YFSETQ. This CDR3 region has 15 residues. The DNA of the CDR3 is TGCGCCAGCAGCTTGGGAGGGAGCTCCTACAATGAGCAGTTCTTC. Its translation is CASSLGGSSYNEQFF.

The genes are TRBV20-1 and TRBJ1-2; possible D gene TRBD1, 6 bases. V was pared by 5 bases and J by 6 bases, with 10 bases between. CDR1 DFQATT and CDR2 SNEGSKA come from the germline V gene (reference sequence). The CDR3 extends over 11 amino acids. CDR3: CSAFKGDGYTF. CDR3 DNA sequence: TGCAGTGCTTTTAAGGGGGATGGCTACACCTTC.

The rearrangement uses TRBV4-3 and TRBJ2-7, with a possible D match to TRBD1 (6 bases). The CDR3 extends over 15 amino acids. Between the trimmed V and J ends, which lost 3 bases and 3 bases, there was a span of 15 bases. The germline CDR1 and CDR2 sequences are LGHNA and YSLEER. Written as DNA, the CDR3 is TGCGCCAGCAGCCAGGCGGACAGCAACTACTACGAGCAGTACTTC. Amino acid sequence: CASSQADSNYYEQYF.

About this clone: The sample has other DNA sequences that encode this CDR3 too. This chain joins TRBV12-3 or TRBV12-4 and TRBJ1-2; TRBD1 matches 8 bases. The CDR3 contains 13 residues. The ends lost 5 bases at V and 4 bases at J; junction bases unmatched: 3. The CDR3 region has the DNA TGTGCCAGCAGTCCAACAGGGGGCTATGGCTACACCTTC. This translates into CASSPTGGYGYTF.

This clone was detected a few times. The chain combines TRBV28 with TRBJ2-1, with TRBD2 as a possible D gene (5 bases). Germline V gene sequence: CDR1 MDHEN, CDR2 SYDVKM. V was clipped by 6 bases and J by 0 bases, with 12 bases between them. This CDR3 has 15 amino acids. The CDR3 region has the DNA TGTGCCAGCAGAGGAGGTCCTAGCTCCTACAATGAGCAGTTCTTC. Translation: CASRGGPSSYNEQFF.

This clone turned up a few times. The chain's CDR3 is CASSSDRGGDEKLFF. CDR3 nucleotides: TGTGCCAGCAGTTCAGACAGGGGAGGAGATGAAAAACTGTTTTTT. The J gene is TRBJ1-4, the V gene TRBV6-6, with 8 nucleotides matching TRBD1. Germline V CDR1 and CDR2: MNHNY, SVGAGI (reference sequence). V lost 4 bases to trimming and J lost 6 bases; unmatched junction nucleotides: 7. CDR3 length: 15 residues.

The sample holds a few counts of this clone. CDR3 region: CASSDRTESNQPQHF. CDR3 bases: TGTGCCAGCAGTGATAGGACAGAGAGCAATCAGCCCCAGCATTTT. This rearrangement joins TRBV6-1 to TRBJ1-5; D might be TRBD1 (6 bases). CDR1 and CDR2 (germline): MNHNS, SASEGT. This CDR3 region has 15 residues. Trimming shortened V by 3 bases and J by 1 base, and 10 bases separated the two germline ends.

This chain connects TRBV5-6 to TRBJ2-2; 9 bases are shared with TRBD2. The V gene's germline CDR1 is SGHDT and CDR2 YYEEEE. The CDR3 length is 18 residues. With 0 bases clipped from V and 4 bases from J, the junction kept 10 bases outside the gene matches. CDR3 sequence reads: CASSLAAVAGGRTGELFF. CDR3 sequence (DNA): TGTGCCAGCAGCTTGGCCGCCGTGGCGGGGGGGCGCACCGGGGAGCTGTTTTTT. Full variable domain (missing parts from reference TRBV5-6 and TRBJ2-2): DAGVTQSPTHLIKTRGQQVTLRCSPKSGHDTVSWYQQALGQGPQFIFQYYEEEERQRGNFPDRFSGHQFPNYSSELNVNALLLGDSALYLCASSLAAVAGGRTGELFFGEGSRLTVL.

This clone was recorded a few times. The chain combines TRBV19 with TRBJ2-1, with 13 bases lining up with TRBD2. Losses at the gene ends were 3 bases for V and 8 bases for J; bases not matched to a gene: 10. CDR1 is LNHDA and CDR2 is SQIVND in the germline V gene (reference sequence). The CDR3 covers 17 residues. CDR3 nucleotides: TGTGCCAGTAGTATTTTTATCGGGACTAGCGGGGAGGATGAGCAGTTCTTC. Translating it yields CASSIFIGTSGEDEQFF.

The chain links TRBV5-1 to TRBJ2-1; 7 bases fit TRBD2. The V and J ends lost 0 bases and 2 bases, in that order; junction bases with no gene match: 5. CDR1 and CDR2 from the germline V gene are SGHRS and YFSETQ. The CDR3 covers 16 residues. CDR3 sequence: CASSLDTSGAYNEQFF. In DNA, the CDR3 is TGCGCCAGCAGCTTGGATACCAGCGGGGCCTACAATGAGCAGTTCTTC.

This chain links TRBV5-4 with TRBJ2-2; 9 bases fit TRBD2. V lost 0 bases to trimming and J lost 8 bases; unmatched junction nucleotides: 8. The CDR3 sequence is 16 residues long. In germline, CDR1 is SGHNT, CDR2 YYREEE (reference sequence). This chain's CDR3 is CASSLGGGLANGELFF. For the CDR3, the DNA is TGTGCCAGCAGCTTGGGAGGTGGACTAGCGAATGGGGAGCTGTTTTTT.

The chain has TRBV7-9 and TRBJ1-5; D is uncertain. This CDR3 has 14 residues. Trimming took off 1 base at V and 9 bases at J, with 13 bases between the two ends. Germline V gene sequence: CDR1 SEHNR, CDR2 FQNEAQ (reference sequence). The CDR3 DNA reads TGTGCCAGCAGCTTAGAAGGTGGTGCAGGGCCCCAGCATTTT. It codes for CASSLEGGAGPQHF.

The J gene is TRBJ2-6, the V gene TRBV19; 7 bases line up with TRBD1. V lost 5 bases and J lost 0; bases outside the gene matches: 7. CDR3 length: 17 residues. CDR1 is LNHDA, CDR2 SQIVND, per germline (reference sequence). CDR3 DNA: TGTGCCAGTAGTGCCCGGACAGGAAACTCTGGGGCCAACGTCCTGACTTTC. Its translation is CASSARTGNSGANVLTF.

This chain links TRBV2 with TRBJ2-3; the D gene is possibly TRBD2 (5 bases). Trimming left V 6 bases short and J 4 bases short, with 11 bases between. Germline V gives CDR1 SNHLY, CDR2 FYNNEI. This CDR3 region has 13 residues. The CDR3 loop reads CASRTSGPDTQYF. The CDR3 DNA reads TGTGCCAGCAGGACCAGCGGACCAGATACGCAGTATTTT.

This rearrangement joins TRBV9 to TRBJ1-4; the D is unclear. Germline V lookup: CDR1 SGDLS, CDR2 YYNGEE. Trimming left V 0 bases short and J 0 bases short, with 12 bases between. CDR3 length equals 17 residues. The CDR3 sequence is CASSVGPVTPTNEKLFF. Written as DNA, the CDR3 is TGTGCCAGCAGCGTAGGCCCAGTTACACCAACTAATGAAAAACTGTTTTTT. Filled out from reference TRBV9 and TRBJ1-4, the complete variable domain reads DSGVTQTPKHLITATGQRVTLRCSPRSGDLSVYWYQQSLDQGLQFLIQYYNGEERAKGNILERFSAQQFPDLHSELNLSSLELGDSALYFCASSVGPVTPTNEKLFFGSGTQLSVL.